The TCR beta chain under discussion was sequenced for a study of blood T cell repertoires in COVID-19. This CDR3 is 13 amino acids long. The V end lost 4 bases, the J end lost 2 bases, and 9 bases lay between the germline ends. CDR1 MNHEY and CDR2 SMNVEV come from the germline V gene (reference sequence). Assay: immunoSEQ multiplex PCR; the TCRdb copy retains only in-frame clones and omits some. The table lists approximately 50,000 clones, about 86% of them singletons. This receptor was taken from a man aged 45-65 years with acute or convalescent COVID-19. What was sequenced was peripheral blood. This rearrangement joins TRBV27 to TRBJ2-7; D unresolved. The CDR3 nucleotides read TGTGCCAGCAGTTCTAGTGGAACCTACGAGCAGTACTTC. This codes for CASSSSGTYEQYF.